Each of the 11 T cell receptor beta chains below was sequenced from the same sample in a study of blood T cell repertoires in COVID-19. Method: immunoSEQ multiplex PCR; TCRdb's copy keeps in-frame clones and lacks some. This repertoire shows 360,000 or so clones, 80% to 85% found once; its top ten account for about 4.9%. The sequencing sample was made of PBMCs or T cells enriched from blood (not recorded which). These receptors were taken from a woman in her fifties or sixties who had recovered from COVID-19.

The chain's CDR3 is CASSFRGIEQYF. DNA of the CDR3: TGTGCCAGCAGTTTTCGAGGGATCGAGCAGTACTTC. The V call is TRBV12-3 or TRBV12-4, the J call TRBJ2-7; tentative D call: TRBD2 (5 bases). The V and J ends lost 3 bases and 6 bases respectively, with 9 bases between them. The CDR3 is 12 amino acids.

Only one count was recorded for this clone. The rearrangement links TRBV7-8 to TRBJ1-3; D perhaps matches TRBD1 (6 bases). This CDR3 spans 15 amino acids. V was trimmed by 2 bases and J by 4 bases, leaving 12 bases between them. Per the germline V gene, CDR1 is SGHVS and CDR2 is FQNEAQ. The CDR3 protein is CASSLSKGQGNTIYF. The DNA of the CDR3 is TGTGCCAGCAGCTTAAGTAAAGGACAGGGAAACACCATATATTTT.

The chain joins TRBV25-1 to TRBJ1-1, with D perhaps matching TRBD1 (6 bases). The CDR3 length is 13 residues. CDR1 and CDR2 from the germline V gene are MGHDK and SYGVNS. The V gene lost 7 bases and the J gene lost 0 bases, with 9 bases spanning the gap. DNA of the CDR3: TGTGCCAGCAAGGGACATTTGAACACTGAAGCTTTCTTT. This gives the protein CASKGHLNTEAFF.

The V and J genes are TRBV7-2 and TRBJ1-2; TRBD1 agrees at 8 bases. Germline CDR1 and CDR2: SGHTA and FQGNSA. The trim removed 5 bases at V and 7 bases at J, leaving 12 bases unmatched. This CDR3 comprises 15 residues. The CDR3 DNA reads TGTGCCAGCAGCCCCACGACCGGGACAGGTGGTGGCTACACCTTC. The encoded protein is CASSPTTGTGGGYTF.

The chain joins TRBV18 to TRBJ2-1; 9 bases map to TRBD2. The length of the CDR3 is 17 residues. The germline V gene has CDR1 KGHSH and CDR2 LQKENI. Trimming cost V 4 bases and J 2 bases; bases outside gene matches: 9. Here the CDR3 reads CASSRTEAGGAYNEQFF. The CDR3 DNA reads TGTGCCAGCTCACGGACGGAAGCGGGAGGTGCCTACAATGAGCAGTTCTTC.

The chain couples TRBV5-6 to TRBJ1-6, with TRBD1 matching 9 bases. CDR1 SGHDT and CDR2 YYEEEE come from the germline V gene. The CDR3 covers 16 residues. Losses at the gene ends were 3 bases for V and 8 bases for J; bases not matched to a gene: 9. The CDR3, as DNA: TGTGCCAGCAGCTCACTACCGGGACAGGGTCATTCACCCCTCCACTTT. The encoded protein is CASSSLPGQGHSPLHF.

The V and J genes are TRBV5-1 and TRBJ2-7; 8 positions agree with TRBD1. This CDR3 is built from 16 residues. V was clipped by 4 bases and J by 5 bases; unmatched bases: 14. The germline gives CDR1 SGHRS, CDR2 YFSETQ. CDR3: CASSKATTGGGDEQYF. The CDR3 DNA reads TGCGCCAGCAGCAAGGCAACAACAGGGGGTGGCGACGAGCAGTACTTC. The full variable domain, with the rest looked up from reference TRBV5-1 and TRBJ2-7, is KAGVTQTPRYLIKTRGQQVTLSCSPISGHRSVSWYQQTPGQGLQFLFEYFSETQRNKGNFPGRFSGRQFSNSRSEMNVSTLELGDSALYLCASSKATTGGGDEQYFGPGTRLTVT.

With regard to this clone: This specimen includes other DNA sequences encoding the same CDR3. The chain combines TRBV7-8 with TRBJ1-4; D is perhaps TRBD1 (5 bases). The V end lost 3 bases, the J end lost 5 bases, and 10 bases lay between the germline ends. CDR1 SGHVS and CDR2 FQNEAQ come from the germline V gene. This CDR3 spans 14 amino acids. The CDR3 spells CASSLAGLNEKLFF. In nucleotides, the CDR3 is TGTGCCAGCAGCTTGGCAGGGCTGAATGAAAAACTGTTTTTT.

This clone was picked up many times. The chain is built from TRBV4-2 and TRBJ1-2; TRBD1 matches 8 bases. V lost 0 bases to trimming and J lost 5 bases; unmatched junction nucleotides: 11. The CDR3 extends over 17 amino acids. The germline gives CDR1 LGHNA, CDR2 YNFKEQ. The CDR3 is CASSQDATGDAPYGYTF. CDR3 nucleotides: TGTGCCAGCAGCCAAGATGCGACAGGGGACGCCCCATATGGCTACACCTTC.

This rearrangement joins TRBV6-5 to TRBJ2-2; maybe TRBD1 (5 bases). Trimming shortened V by 4 bases and J by 5 bases, and 14 bases separated the two germline ends. The CDR3 runs 15 residues. Germline V gives CDR1 MNHEY, CDR2 SVGAGI. CDR3 DNA: TGTGCCAGCAGTTGGGGCAGGGCTAATACCGGGGAGCTGTTTTTT. Translation: CASSWGRANTGELFF.

This sequence joins TRBV3-1 (or the pseudogene TRBV3-2) and TRBJ2-1; 10 nucleotides match TRBD2. Looked up from germline, CDR1 is LGHDT and CDR2 is YNNKEL (reference sequence). J lost 0 bases, V lost 6 bases, and 14 bases had no gene match. The CDR3 runs to 19 residues. CDR3 bases: TGTGCCAGCAGACAAAGAGTACTAGCGGGGAGTAGCTCCTACAATGAGCAGTTCTTC. It specifies CASRQRVLAGSSSYNEQFF.